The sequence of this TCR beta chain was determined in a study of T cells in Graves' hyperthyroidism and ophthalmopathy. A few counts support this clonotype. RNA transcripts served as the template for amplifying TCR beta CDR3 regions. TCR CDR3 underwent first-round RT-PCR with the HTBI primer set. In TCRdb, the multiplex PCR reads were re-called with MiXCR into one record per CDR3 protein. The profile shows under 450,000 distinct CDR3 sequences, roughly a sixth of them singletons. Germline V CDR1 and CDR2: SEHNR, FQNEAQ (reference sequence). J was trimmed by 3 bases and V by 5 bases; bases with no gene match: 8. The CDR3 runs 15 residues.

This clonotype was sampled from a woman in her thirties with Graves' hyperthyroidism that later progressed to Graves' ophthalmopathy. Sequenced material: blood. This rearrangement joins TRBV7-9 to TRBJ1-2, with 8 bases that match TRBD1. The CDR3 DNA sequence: TGTGCCAGCAGCCGGTCCTACAGGGGGTACTATGGCTACACCTTC. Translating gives CASSRSYRGYYGYTF.